These 28 T cell receptor beta chains were sequenced from one sample in a study of cytomegalovirus exposure and HLA in healthy donors. Produced via immunoSEQ multiplex PCR; TCRdb's table is partial and in-frame only. The data contain over 200,000 clones, approximately 80% of them singletons. Specimen: PBMCs. Receptors were obtained from a woman aged 25 to 39 in good health and CMV-seropositive.

V is TRBV29-1 and J is TRBJ2-1; 11 bases map to TRBD2. Germline CDR1 is SQVTM and CDR2 is ANQGSEA. This CDR3 contains 19 residues. The ends lost 8 bases at V and 5 bases at J; junction bases unmatched: 23. This chain's CDR3 is CSFLHRPAILAGAHNEQFF. The CDR3 DNA sequence: TGCAGCTTCCTTCACAGGCCCGCGATACTAGCGGGAGCCCACAATGAGCAGTTCTTC.

This chain links TRBV6-1 with TRBJ2-2, with D tentatively TRBD2 (5 bases). This CDR3 spans 13 amino acids. From germline, CDR1 is MNHNS and CDR2 SASEGT. V dropped 4 bases and J dropped 7 bases, with 10 bases sitting between them. The CDR3 bases are TGTGCCAGCAGTGGCCTAGGGAGCGGGGAGCTGTTTTTT. Amino acids: CASSGLGSGELFF.

The rearrangement uses TRBV5-6 and TRBJ2-7, with 10 bases matching TRBD2. This CDR3 has 14 amino acids. The germline V gene has CDR1 SGHDT and CDR2 YYEEEE. V was clipped by 7 bases and J by 6 bases; unmatched bases: 10. The CDR3 region is CASGDSGRLGEQYF. The CDR3 nucleotides are TGTGCCAGCGGCGATAGCGGGAGGCTGGGCGAGCAGTACTTC.

V is TRBV5-4 and J is TRBJ2-1; 13 bases agree with TRBD2. CDR1 is SGHNT, CDR2 YYREEE, per germline (reference sequence). This CDR3 comprises 16 residues. The trim removed 5 bases at V and 0 bases at J, leaving 2 bases unmatched. DNA for the CDR3: TGTGCCAGCAGGCGGACTAGCGGGAGCTCCTACAATGAGCAGTTCTTC. This encodes CASRRTSGSSYNEQFF. The variable domain in full, completed from reference TRBV5-4 and TRBJ2-1, reads ETGVTQSPTHLIKTRGQQVTLRCSSQSGHNTVSWYQQALGQGPQFIFQYYREEENGRGNFPPRFSGLQFPNYSSELNVNALELDDSALYLCASRRTSGSSYNEQFFGPGTRLTVL.

J is TRBJ1-2 and V is TRBV7-6; 9 bases map to TRBD1. J lost 8 bases, V lost 5 bases, and 6 bases had no gene match. CDR1 is SGHVS and CDR2 is FNYEAQ in the germline V gene. The CDR3 runs to 13 residues. CDR3 protein: CASSPTGGRGYTF. The CDR3 DNA sequence: TGTGCCAGCAGCCCGACAGGGGGAAGAGGCTACACCTTC.

The V and J genes are TRBV6-1 and TRBJ1-1; D is unresolved. Trimming removed 8 bases at V and 2 bases at J, with 12 bases between. Germline lookup yields CDR1 MNHNS and CDR2 SASEGT. The CDR3 has 13 amino acids. Written as DNA, the CDR3 is TGTGCCAGCTCCGGACGGCAAAACACTGAAGCTTTCTTT. Its translation: CASSGRQNTEAFF.

J is TRBJ2-1 and V is TRBV27; perhaps D is TRBD1 or TRBD2 (5 bases each). V lost 5 bases to trimming and J lost 3 bases, with 20 bases between them. CDR1 MNHEY and CDR2 SMNVEV come from the germline V gene (reference sequence). This CDR3 has 17 amino acids. DNA for the CDR3: TGTGCCAGCAGTACTCGGGACCTGTTATATTACTACAATGAGCAGTTCTTC. The encoded protein is CASSTRDLLYYYNEQFF.

V usage is TRBV7-9 and J usage is TRBJ2-1, with D possibly called TRBD1 or TRBD2 (5 bases each). V was cut by 8 bases and J by 4 bases, with 12 bases left in between. The length of the CDR3 is 13 residues. Germline CDR1 SEHNR, CDR2 FQNEAQ (reference sequence). CDR3 bases: TGTGCCAGCCAGAGAGGGGAATACAATGAGCAGTTCTTC. Translating it yields CASQRGEYNEQFF.

This sequence joins TRBV19 and TRBJ1-1; D gene ambiguous. Germline CDR1 LNHDA, CDR2 SQIVND (reference sequence). The CDR3 is 13 residues long. The CDR3 DNA reads TGTGGCAGCGGGGATACTCGGAACACTGAAGCTTTCTTT. This sequence encodes CGSGDTRNTEAFF. Full variable domain (remainder filled in from reference TRBV19 and TRBJ1-1): DGGITQSPKYLFRKEGQNVTLSCEQNLNHDAMYWYRQDPGQGLRLIYYSQIVNDFQKGDIAEGYSVSREKKESFPLTVTSAQKNPTAFYLCGSGDTRNTEAFFGQGTRLTVV.

J is TRBJ2-1 and V is TRBV19; D is ambiguous. The CDR3 extends over 16 amino acids. V lost 6 bases, J lost 0 bases, and 15 bases lay in between. The germline V gene has CDR1 LNHDA and CDR2 SQIVND (reference sequence). Here the CDR3 DNA reads TGTGCCAGTAGCCCTAAGTCAGTAAGCTCCTACAATGAGCAGTTCTTC. It yields the protein CASSPKSVSSYNEQFF.

The V and J genes are TRBV6-5 and TRBJ1-2, with a possible D match to TRBD1 (5 bases). V was trimmed by 0 bases and J by 2 bases, leaving 7 bases between them. This CDR3 comprises 14 residues. Germline V CDR1 and CDR2: MNHEY, SVGAGI. CDR3: CASSYSGANYGYTF. CDR3 coding DNA: TGTGCCAGCAGTTACTCAGGGGCGAACTATGGCTACACCTTC.

The CDR3 here is CASSLSGEEQYF. CDR3 DNA sequence: TGCGCCAGCAGCCTGAGCGGGGAGGAGCAGTACTTC. The chain couples TRBV4-1 to TRBJ2-7, with 7 bases aligning to TRBD2. Germline V gives CDR1 MGHRA, CDR2 YSYEKL. The V gene end was trimmed by 4 bases and the J gene end by 7 bases; junction bases not matched to a gene: 4. CDR3 length: 12 residues.

CDR3 coding DNA: TGTGCCAGCAGCATTTTGGGTACCTCCGCTGAAGCTTTCTTT. It translates to CASSILGTSAEAFF. V usage is TRBV27 and J usage is TRBJ1-1; D is ambiguous. The CDR3 has 14 residues. With 6 bases removed from V and 6 bases from J, the gap between germline ends came to 17 bases. Germline CDR1 is MNHEY and CDR2 is SMNVEV (reference sequence).

The chain uses TRBV6-5 and TRBJ2-3; D is possibly TRBD2 (6 bases). Germline-derived CDR1 and CDR2 are MNHEY and SVGAGI. CDR3 length equals 15 residues. V was trimmed by 4 bases and J by 2 bases, leaving 13 bases between them. The CDR3 DNA is TGTGCCAGCAGTTCCTGGGACTCGCTCACAGATACGCAGTATTTT. Its translation: CASSSWDSLTDTQYF.

This clone was recorded only once. The identical CDR3 is also encoded by other nucleotide sequences in the sample. The chain links TRBV28 to TRBJ1-5, with D unclear. The CDR3 runs to 12 residues. V was cut by 6 bases and J by 2 bases, with 5 bases left in between. The germline V gene has CDR1 MDHEN and CDR2 SYDVKM. The CDR3 sequence is CASRGGNQPQHF. CDR3 in DNA: TGTGCCAGCAGGGGAGGCAATCAGCCCCAGCATTTT.

The chain combines TRBV5-4 with TRBJ2-2; perhaps D is TRBD1 or TRBD2 (6 bases each). Trimming left V 4 bases short and J 0 bases short, with 7 bases between. CDR1 and CDR2 from the germline V gene are SGHNT and YYREEE (reference sequence). The CDR3 totals 14 residues. CDR3 coding DNA: TGTGCCAGCAGCGGGGGGCCGAACACCGGGGAGCTGTTTTTT. Translating gives CASSGGPNTGELFF.

The rearrangement uses TRBV11-3 and TRBJ2-3; unclear D gene. Germline V lookup: CDR1 SGHNT, CDR2 YENEEA. Deletions cut 1 base from V and 4 bases from J, with 24 bases between. The CDR3 consists of 19 residues. The CDR3, as DNA: TGTGCCAGCAGCTTAGTCCGAGGACGGACCCGGGTTACTCCAGATACGCAGTATTTT. Its translation is CASSLVRGRTRVTPDTQYF.

In this sample, this clone turned up once. This chain connects TRBV25-1 to TRBJ1-1; D is unresolved. The V gene's germline CDR1 is MGHDK and CDR2 SYGVNS. CDR3 size: 14 residues. Trimming left V 1 base short and J 1 base short, with 7 bases between. The CDR3 here is CASSEFGANTEAFF. For the CDR3, the DNA is TGTGCCAGCAGTGAATTTGGTGCGAACACTGAAGCTTTCTTT. The full variable domain, its missing parts supplied by reference TRBV25-1 and TRBJ1-1, is EADIYQTPRYLVIGTGKKITLECSQTMGHDKMYWYQQDPGMELHLIHYSYGVNSTEKGDLSSESTVSRIRTEHFPLTLESARPSHTSQYLCASSEFGANTEAFFGQGTRLTVV.

The chain uses TRBV28 and TRBJ2-7; TRBD1 matches 8 bases. CDR3 length: 15 amino acids. Germline CDR1 is MDHEN and CDR2 is SYDVKM. J gave up 7 bases and V 6 bases, and 14 bases lay outside the gene matches. The CDR3 sequence: CASSRAGTGAKEQYF. For the CDR3, the DNA is TGTGCCAGCAGCCGGGCCGGGACAGGAGCAAAAGAGCAGTACTTC.

The rearrangement uses TRBV5-6 and TRBJ1-2; D is unresolved. The CDR3 has 13 amino acids. Germline V gene lookup returns CDR1 SGHDT and CDR2 YYEEEE. V shed 2 bases and J shed 7 bases, with 12 bases lying between them. CDR3 amino acids: CASSFWTASGYTF. As DNA, the CDR3 is TGTGCCAGCAGCTTCTGGACGGCCAGTGGCTACACCTTC.

This clone has more than one count but fewer than ten. This chain links TRBV5-1 with TRBJ1-2; 7 bases match TRBD1. V dropped 6 bases and J dropped 5; count of bases not matched to a gene: 7. In germline, CDR1 is SGHRS, CDR2 YFSETQ. This CDR3 comprises 13 residues. The CDR3 DNA reads as TGCGCCAGCAAAATGACAGGGCCGTATGGCTACACCTTC. Its translation: CASKMTGPYGYTF.

V gene TRBV7-9 combines with J gene TRBJ2-1; possibly TRBD2 for D (6 bases). CDR1 is SEHNR and CDR2 is FQNEAQ in the germline V gene (reference sequence). The CDR3 consists of 15 residues. The V and J ends lost 1 base and 7 bases respectively, with 14 bases between them. The DNA of the CDR3 is TGTGCCAGCAGCTTAGGGCGGGGCGGAAAAAATGAGCAGTTCTTC. Its protein is CASSLGRGGKNEQFF.

The count of this clone is one. V gene TRBV5-1 combines with J gene TRBJ2-3, with D tentatively TRBD1 or TRBD2 (5 bases each). CDR1 is SGHRS, CDR2 YFSETQ, per germline. CDR3 size: 16 residues. Between the trimmed V and J ends, which lost 8 bases and 3 bases, there was a span of 22 bases. The CDR3 loop is CASKEQRDGITDTQYF. Written as DNA, the CDR3 is TGCGCCAGTAAAGAACAAAGGGACGGTATTACAGATACGCAGTATTTT.

V usage is TRBV2 and J usage is TRBJ2-1; the D call may be TRBD1 or TRBD2 (5 bases each). The V gene lost 8 bases and the J gene lost 7 bases, with 12 bases spanning the gap. CDR1 and CDR2 (germline): SNHLY, FYNNEI. There are 12 residues in the CDR3. DNA for the CDR3: TGTGCCAGCCCCGGGACCAGAAATGAGCAGTTCTTC. As protein: CASPGTRNEQFF.

This clone was observed a handful of times. V gene TRBV4-1 combines with J gene TRBJ1-2; D remains unclear. This CDR3 has 13 amino acids. Trimming removed 4 bases from V and 8 bases from J, with 14 bases in between. Germline values: CDR1 MGHRA, CDR2 YSYEKL. CDR3 sequence (DNA): TGCGCCAGCAGCCCCAGAGATGGGCAGGGCTACACCTTC. This sequence encodes CASSPRDGQGYTF.

V is TRBV4-1 and J is TRBJ2-1; D possibly corresponds to TRBD2 (5 bases). This CDR3 region has 13 residues. V was pared by 0 bases and J by 10 bases, with 10 bases between. Germline V gene data show CDR1 as MGHRA and CDR2 as YSYEKL. The CDR3 spells CASSQDGRGEQFF. The CDR3 coding sequence is TGCGCCAGCAGCCAAGATGGGCGCGGGGAGCAGTTCTTC.

This clone occurred once. The genes are TRBV29-1 and TRBJ1-2; D may be TRBD1 (6 bases). The CDR3 runs to 15 residues. V was trimmed by 7 bases and J by 4 bases, leaving 22 bases between them. CDR1 is SQVTM and CDR2 is ANQGSEA in the germline V gene. For the CDR3, the DNA is TGCAGCGCCGAAGCCGGGGGCCCCAGACCCTATGGCTACACCTTC. Residues: CSAEAGGPRPYGYTF. The full variable domain, completed using reference TRBV29-1 and TRBJ1-2, is SAVISQKPSRDICQRGTSLTIQCQVDSQVTMMFWYRQQPGQSLTLIATANQGSEATYESGFVIDKFPISRPNLTFSTLTVSNMSPEDSSIYLCSAEAGGPRPYGYTFGSGTRLTVV.

The V gene is TRBV28, the J gene TRBJ2-1; 11 nucleotides align to TRBD1. With V trimmed by 2 bases and J by 8 bases, 5 bases remained unmatched. CDR1 is MDHEN, CDR2 SYDVKM, per germline. CDR3 length equals 15 residues. Written as DNA, the CDR3 is TGTGCCAGCAGTTTACCGGGACAGGGGGAGGATGAGCAGTTCTTC. Protein sequence: CASSLPGQGEDEQFF.